What follows describes a single T cell receptor beta chain. Sequencing libraries for TCR beta were prepared with iRepertoire HTBI primers and Arm-PCR of CDR3 regions. In the original processing: Looking across samples, the authors found some 67 TRBV and 15 or so TRBJ segments. TCRdb re-derived calls from the multiplex PCR reads in MiXCR, one entry per CDR3 protein. The V and J calls reflect TCRdb's pipeline rather than the authors' work. The table has roughly 440,000 distinct CDR3 sequences, less than 20% seen once. This specimen comes from a study of regulatory T cells in long-lasting Graves disease. Time point described: newly diagnosed GD, antithyroid drugs for less than 3 months. PBMCs were the source of the RNA used for TCR sequencing. The data were also submitted as part of a second study, on T cells in Graves' hyperthyroidism and ophthalmopathy.

Sample: peripheral blood mononuclear cells (PBMCs), taken at new diagnosis, from a patient treated with antithyroid drugs. The receptor's source is a woman aged 18-29 years with Graves disease.

The CDR3 spells CASSPETRQGASPLHF. Written as DNA, the CDR3 is TGTGCCAGCAGCCCCGAAACTCGACAGGGCGCTTCACCCCTCCACTTT. This sequence joins TRBV4-2 and TRBJ1-6; 7 bases line up with TRBD1. Germline trimming cut 4 bases from V and 9 bases from J; bases unmatched to any gene: 12. Per germline, CDR1 LGHNA and CDR2 YNFKEQ. This CDR3 is 16 amino acids long.